The 31 T cell receptor beta chains presented below share a single source sample, sequenced in a study of identical twins. A single record per CDR3 protein comes from TCRdb applying MiXCR to the 5' RACE reads. This sample has about 890,000 distinct CDR3 sequences, with roughly an eighth found just once. This sample was also put to use in a study of yellow fever vaccine responses in identical twins.

The source material was PBMCs. The source of these receptors is a woman between 18 and 29 years old in good health.

This sequence joins TRBV5-5 and TRBJ2-1, with 8 bases aligning to TRBD1. CDR1 and CDR2 from the germline V gene are SGHKS and YYEKEE (reference sequence). With V trimmed by 7 bases and J by 8 bases, 14 bases remained unmatched. The CDR3 loop spans 15 amino acids. CDR3 residues: CASGRQGLFRDEQFF. CDR3 DNA: TGTGCCAGCGGGAGACAGGGGCTTTTTCGGGATGAGCAGTTCTTC. Combining the CDR3 with reference TRBV5-5 and TRBJ2-1 gives the whole variable domain DAGVTQSPTHLIKTRGQQVTLRCSPISGHKSVSWYQQVLGQGPQFIFQYYEKEERGRGNFPDRFSARQFPNYSSELNVNALLLGDSALYLCASGRQGLFRDEQFFGPGTRLTVL.

This clonotype has more than one count but fewer than ten. This sequence joins TRBV10-2 and TRBJ2-5; 7 bases are shared with TRBD1. Per the germline V gene, CDR1 is WSHSY and CDR2 is SAAADI. V lost 4 bases to trimming and J lost 4 bases; unmatched junction nucleotides: 9. This CDR3 contains 15 residues. The CDR3 is CASSGVTGDGETQYF. CDR3 nucleotide sequence: TGCGCCAGCAGTGGAGTAACAGGGGATGGAGAGACCCAGTACTTC.

The rearrangement joins TRBV11-2 to TRBJ2-2; 8 nucleotides match TRBD1. CDR1 and CDR2 from the germline V gene are SGHAT and FQNNGV. The V segment lost 3 bases and the J segment 3 bases; nucleotides outside the gene matches: 3. The CDR3 consists of 15 residues. DNA of the CDR3: TGTGCCAGCAGCTTCTACAGGGGGTACACCGGGGAGCTGTTTTTT. Translated, it gives CASSFYRGYTGELFF.

V is TRBV28 and J is TRBJ2-2, with TRBD2 matching 11 bases. The CDR3 loop spans 15 amino acids. V trimming: 5 bases; J trimming: 6 bases; junction bases outside the gene matches: 5. CDR1 is MDHEN, CDR2 SYDVKM, per germline. The CDR3 DNA reads TGTGCCAGCAGTATTAGCGGGGGGGTCCCCGGGGAGCTGTTTTTT. This gives the protein CASSISGGVPGELFF.

This clonotype was seen ten or more times. The chain recombines TRBV5-1 with TRBJ2-7; 11 nucleotides match TRBD1. V shed 0 bases and J 3 bases; nucleotides not matched to a gene: 5. CDR3 length: 16 residues. CDR1 and CDR2 (germline): SGHRS, YFSETQ. CDR3 in DNA: TGCGCCAGCAGCTTGGCTCCGGGACAGGGGGACTACGAGCAGTACTTC. Translated: CASSLAPGQGDYEQYF.

The CDR3 region is CASSYSWQGTTEAFF. CDR3 nucleotides: TGTGCCAGCAGTTACTCCTGGCAGGGTACCACTGAAGCTTTCTTT. The chain has TRBV6-5 and TRBJ1-1, with TRBD1 as a possible D gene (5 bases). Trimming stripped 0 bases from V and 4 bases from J, with 12 bases between. The CDR3 runs to 15 residues. Germline CDR1 is MNHEY and CDR2 is SVGAGI.

V and J are TRBV5-1 and TRBJ1-1, with 7 bases matching TRBD1. Germline lookup yields CDR1 SGHRS and CDR2 YFSETQ. J was trimmed by 5 bases and V by 2 bases; bases with no gene match: 3. CDR3 length: 13 amino acids. The DNA for the CDR3 is TGCGCCAGCAGCTTCCCGGACAGGACTGAAGCTTTCTTT. It encodes CASSFPDRTEAFF.

V usage is TRBV11-2 and J usage is TRBJ2-1, with 8 bases identical to TRBD1. CDR1 and CDR2 from the germline V gene are SGHAT and FQNNGV. The trim removed 6 bases at V and 10 bases at J, leaving 11 bases unmatched. The CDR3 contains 14 residues. The CDR3 DNA follows: TGTGCCAGCAGGGACAGGGCCACCCCGGGGGAGCAGTTCTTC. Translating it yields CASRDRATPGEQFF.

This clonotype occurred a few times. The rearrangement uses TRBV24-1 and TRBJ2-5; 11 bases fit TRBD1. The J segment lost 4 bases and the V segment lost 7 bases, leaving 7 bases of the junction unmatched. This CDR3 has 15 residues. From germline, CDR1 is KGHDR and CDR2 SFDVKD. The CDR3 region is CATSRTGGSGETQYF. CDR3 coding DNA: TGTGCCACCAGCCGGACAGGGGGCAGTGGAGAGACCCAGTACTTC.

This clonotype has a count of ten or more. The chain combines TRBV5-1 with TRBJ1-6, with a possible D match to TRBD1 (6 bases). The V gene's germline CDR1 is SGHRS and CDR2 YFSETQ. The CDR3 sequence is 16 residues long. Trimming removed 5 bases from V and 0 bases from J, with 12 bases in between. The CDR3 bases are TGCGCCAGCAGTCTTACAGGGAGCTCCTATAATTCACCCCTCCACTTT. This translates into CASSLTGSSYNSPLHF.

The chain employs TRBV20-1 and TRBJ2-7, with D tentatively TRBD2 (7 bases). Germline CDR1 DFQATT, CDR2 SNEGSKA (reference sequence). The CDR3 extends over 13 amino acids. V lost 8 bases and J lost 6, with 20 bases in between. The CDR3 DNA reads TGCAGTACTGGGGGGAGGGGGGTGGTCGAGCAGTACGTC. Translated: CSTGGRGVVEQYV.

In its sample, this clonotype was seen many times. The rearrangement links TRBV4-1 to TRBJ2-2, with TRBD1 matching 9 bases. CDR3 length: 19 residues. Per germline, CDR1 MGHRA and CDR2 YSYEKL. V gave up 0 bases and J gave up 0 bases; unmatched junction bases: 8. The CDR3 region is CASSQEGRTGAANTGELFF. For the CDR3, the DNA is TGCGCCAGCAGCCAAGAAGGGAGGACAGGGGCTGCGAACACCGGGGAGCTGTTTTTT.

This clonotype showed up many times. This sequence joins TRBV12-3 or TRBV12-4 and TRBJ2-1; no reliable D call. The CDR3 totals 12 residues. Trimming took 4 bases from V and 13 from J, leaving 14 bases between them. CDR3 bases: TGTGCCAGCAGTTCCACAGTCCACCCCCAGTTCTTC. Amino acids: CASSSTVHPQFF.

This clonotype occurred a few times. The V and J genes are TRBV10-3 and TRBJ1-1; 7 bases match TRBD1. The CDR3 is made up of 16 amino acids. The trim removed 11 bases at V and 2 bases at J, leaving 17 bases unmatched. CDR1 and CDR2 (germline): ENHRY, SYGVKD. CDR3 sequence: CAALGGQLALNTEAFF. The CDR3 DNA reads as TGTGCCGCCCTCGGGGGACAGCTTGCCCTCAACACTGAAGCTTTCTTT.

The chain employs TRBV12-3 or TRBV12-4 and TRBJ2-1; 12 bases match TRBD2. The CDR3 contains 16 residues. The junction had 7 bases not matched to a gene; V was cut back by 7 bases and J by 3 bases. For the CDR3, the DNA is TGTGCCAGCACCCTAGCGGGAGGGCCTGTCTACAATGAGCAGTTCTTC. Translation: CASTLAGGPVYNEQFF.

The chain recombines TRBV15 with TRBJ2-7, with D possibly TRBD1 on 6 matching bases. This CDR3 contains 14 residues. Germline V gives CDR1 LNHNV, CDR2 YYDKDF (reference sequence). Trimming shortened V by 0 bases and J by 4 bases, and 10 bases separated the two germline ends. Here the CDR3 DNA reads TGTGCCACCAGCAGAGAAACAGGGACATACGAGCAGTACTTC. The encoded protein is CATSRETGTYEQYF.

This clonotype was seen a few times. The CDR3 spells CASSLGETEQFF. The CDR3 coding sequence is TGTGCCAGCAGCTTAGGGGAGACTGAGCAGTTCTTC. The chain uses TRBV7-9 and TRBJ2-1, with TRBD2 as a possible D gene (5 bases). This CDR3 contains 12 residues. Germline V gene sequence: CDR1 SEHNR, CDR2 FQNEAQ (reference sequence). Trimming left V 1 base short and J 9 bases short, with 7 bases between.

This clonotype was recorded a few times. The chain has TRBV5-4 and TRBJ2-1; 9 bases line up with TRBD2. V lost 2 bases, J lost 6 bases, and 6 bases stayed unmatched. CDR3 length: 15 amino acids. Germline V gene sequence: CDR1 SGHNT, CDR2 YYREEE (reference sequence). Here the CDR3 reads CASSFVISGSNEQFF. Written as DNA, the CDR3 is TGTGCCAGCAGCTTCGTTATTAGCGGGAGCAATGAGCAGTTCTTC. Full variable domain (remainder filled in from reference TRBV5-4 and TRBJ2-1): ETGVTQSPTHLIKTRGQQVTLRCSSQSGHNTVSWYQQALGQGPQFIFQYYREEENGRGNFPPRFSGLQFPNYSSELNVNALELDDSALYLCASSFVISGSNEQFFGPGTRLTVL.

A few counts support this clonotype. The chain links TRBV7-6 to TRBJ2-3; TRBD2 agrees at 10 bases. The J segment lost 4 bases and the V segment lost 6 bases, leaving 7 bases of the junction unmatched. The CDR3 runs to 15 residues. Germline-derived CDR1 and CDR2 are SGHVS and FNYEAQ. The CDR3 nucleotides are TGTGCCAGCAGTATAGCGGGGGGTATCTCAGATACGCAGTATTTT. Its protein product is CASSIAGGISDTQYF.

This clonotype was found a few times. The V call is TRBV10-3, the J call TRBJ2-7; 7 bases map to TRBD1. The CDR3 length is 15 residues. The germline CDR1 and CDR2 sequences are ENHRY and SYGVKD. With 0 bases clipped from V and 3 bases from J, the junction kept 5 bases outside the gene matches. CDR3 protein: CAISESGTAGYEQYF. As DNA, the CDR3 is TGTGCCATCAGTGAGTCGGGGACAGCTGGCTACGAGCAGTACTTC.

The CDR3 loop reads CASRYGMGTGELFF. CDR3 sequence (DNA): TGTGCCAGCCGGTATGGTATGGGGACCGGGGAGCTGTTTTTT. This sequence joins TRBV27 and TRBJ2-2, with no clear D. Trimming took off 8 bases at V and 5 bases at J, with 15 bases between the two ends. Germline V gene sequence: CDR1 MNHEY, CDR2 SMNVEV (reference sequence). CDR3 length: 14 residues.

The CDR3: CASTSGGQGSHYEQYF. CDR3 coding DNA: TGTGCCAGCACCTCCGGGGGACAGGGTTCCCACTACGAGCAGTACTTC. The V gene is TRBV6-2 or TRBV6-3, the J gene TRBJ2-7; 9 nucleotides agree with TRBD1. Per the germline V gene, CDR1 is MNHEY and CDR2 is SVGEGT. The CDR3 extends over 16 amino acids. Germline trimming cut 7 bases from V and 3 bases from J; bases unmatched to any gene: 13.

This clonotype appeared once. The CDR3 sequence is CASRNWGDNEQFF. In nucleotides, the CDR3 is TGTGCCAGCAGAAATTGGGGGGACAATGAGCAGTTCTTC. The chain couples TRBV6-1 to TRBJ2-1; a weak D match, TRBD2 (6 bases). V lost 6 bases to trimming and J lost 5 bases, with 11 bases between them. This CDR3 has 13 amino acids. CDR1 is MNHNS, CDR2 SASEGT, per germline.

This clonotype was observed many times. The genes are TRBV24-1 and TRBJ2-3; D is unresolved. Germline loops: CDR1 KGHDR, CDR2 SFDVKD. V gave up 5 bases and J gave up 6 bases, with 14 bases separating them. This CDR3 is built from 14 residues. CDR3 protein: CATSVQGSGDTQYF. The DNA for the CDR3 is TGTGCCACCAGTGTCCAAGGGTCTGGCGATACGCAGTATTTT.

The chain uses TRBV12-3 or TRBV12-4 and TRBJ1-4; D is perhaps TRBD1 (6 bases). CDR3 length: 16 amino acids. The V end was cut by 6 bases, the J end by 2 bases, with 16 bases between. The CDR3 sequence is CASSPRGGTTNEKLFF. CDR3 nucleotide sequence: TGTGCCAGCAGCCCCCGAGGGGGGACGACTAATGAAAAACTGTTTTTT.

The chain combines TRBV6-5 with TRBJ2-7, with TRBD1 as a possible D gene (6 bases). V shed 2 bases and J shed 6 bases, with 14 bases lying between them. The CDR3 extends over 14 amino acids. CDR1 and CDR2 (germline): MNHEY, SVGAGI. The CDR3 DNA follows: TGTGCCAGCAGTTACGGGGGCAGGGGCTCCGAGCAGTACTTC. It is translated as CASSYGGRGSEQYF.

Note on this clonotype: One end of the junction does not line up with germline, which may come from a read error. J is TRBJ2-1 and V is TRBV20-1; 10 bases line up with TRBD2. There are 17 residues in the CDR3. Germline CDR1 and CDR2: DFQATT and SNEGSKA (reference sequence). CDR3 loop: CCASFSGGYSSYNEQFF. As DNA, the CDR3 is TGCTGTGCTAGTTTTAGCGGGGGGTATAGCTCCTACAATGAGCAGTTCTTC.

The J gene is TRBJ2-5, the V gene TRBV10-3; the match to TRBD2 covers 8 bases. CDR3 length: 16 residues. Per germline, CDR1 ENHRY and CDR2 SYGVKD. With 4 bases clipped from V and 4 bases from J, the junction kept 11 bases outside the gene matches. The CDR3 sequence is CAISGRAGALGETQYF. CDR3 DNA: TGTGCCATCAGTGGCCGAGCGGGAGCTCTGGGAGAGACCCAGTACTTC.

J is TRBJ2-3 and V is TRBV2, with D unclear. The CDR3 covers 15 residues. CDR1 is SNHLY, CDR2 FYNNEI, per germline. Trimming cost V 1 base and J 5 bases, with 13 bases left between them. CDR3 sequence reads: CASSEDDKPIDTQYF. In nucleotides, the CDR3 is TGTGCCAGCAGTGAAGATGATAAGCCTATAGATACGCAGTATTTT.

The rearrangement links TRBV7-6 to TRBJ2-1; 11 bases agree with TRBD2. The germline V gene has CDR1 SGHVS and CDR2 FNYEAQ. V trimming: 5 bases; J trimming: 2 bases; junction bases outside the gene matches: 17. CDR3 length: 20 amino acids. CDR3 loop: CASSHHGTSGQGYPYNEQFF. CDR3 nucleotides: TGTGCCAGCAGCCACCATGGGACTAGCGGTCAGGGGTATCCCTACAATGAGCAGTTCTTC.

This clonotype was recorded at least ten times. The chain recombines TRBV7-9 with TRBJ2-1; the D gene is possibly TRBD2 (6 bases). This CDR3 contains 16 residues. CDR1 and CDR2 (germline): SEHNR, FQNEAQ (reference sequence). With 4 bases removed from V and 5 bases from J, the gap between germline ends came to 18 bases. Written as DNA, the CDR3 is TGTGCCAGCAGCTCTGCGGGACTGAGGGCCCACAATGAGCAGTTCTTC. It specifies CASSSAGLRAHNEQFF.